Listed here are 21 T cell receptor beta chains from one sample, sequenced in a study of cytomegalovirus exposure and HLA in healthy donors. Researchers ran the PCR with 60 Vbeta and 13 Jbeta primers. Assay: immunoSEQ multiplex PCR; the TCRdb copy retains only in-frame clones and omits some. The sample contains around 95,000 clones, roughly four fifths of which appear only once. Sequencing was done on a sample of PBMCs. The receptor source for this set is a man in his thirties or forties in good health and CMV-seropositive.

This clone was picked up one time. This sequence joins TRBV11-3 and TRBJ2-7, with 12 bases that match TRBD2. V shed 5 bases and J 3 bases; nucleotides not matched to a gene: 5. The CDR3 contains 15 residues. The germline CDR1 and CDR2 sequences are SGHNT and YENEEA. CDR3 sequence reads: CASSPGLAGVYEQYF. CDR3 nucleotides: TGTGCCAGCAGCCCGGGACTAGCGGGTGTCTACGAGCAGTACTTC.

This sequence joins TRBV6-5 and TRBJ1-2; TRBD1 agrees at 8 bases. This CDR3 contains 15 residues. With 7 bases clipped from V and 3 bases from J, the junction kept 10 bases outside the gene matches. Germline-derived CDR1 and CDR2 are MNHEY and SVGAGI. DNA of the CDR3: TGTGCCAGCATGACTCGGACAGGGCCTTACTATGGCTACACCTTC. Its protein is CASMTRTGPYYGYTF.

The rearrangement joins TRBV6-4 to TRBJ2-3, with TRBD2 matching 7 bases. Germline CDR1 MRHNA, CDR2 SNTAGT. The ends lost 5 bases at V and 4 bases at J; junction bases unmatched: 9. The CDR3 totals 15 residues. This CDR3 is CASSPSERDADTQYF. CDR3 DNA: TGTGCCAGCAGTCCCTCCGAGCGGGATGCAGATACGCAGTATTTT.

The rearrangement joins TRBV27 to TRBJ1-4; D is undetermined. The CDR3 has 18 residues. The V end was cut by 2 bases, the J end by 5 bases, with 21 bases between. Germline-derived CDR1 and CDR2 are MNHEY and SMNVEV (reference sequence). The CDR3 loop reads CASSLTTLRAEGNEKLFF. The CDR3 nucleotides are TGTGCCAGCAGTTTAACCACTCTCCGGGCGGAGGGAAATGAAAAACTGTTTTTT.

The V gene is TRBV28, the J gene TRBJ1-2; 7 nucleotides align to TRBD1. This CDR3 region has 13 residues. Losses at the gene ends were 6 bases for V and 4 bases for J; bases not matched to a gene: 5. Germline V gene data show CDR1 as MDHEN and CDR2 as SYDVKM. The CDR3 bases are TGTGCCAGCAGACGACAGGGCGGCTATGGCTACACCTTC. Encoded protein: CASRRQGGYGYTF.

The chain employs TRBV5-1 and TRBJ1-6; D unclear. The germline CDR1 and CDR2 sequences are SGHRS and YFSETQ. CDR3 length: 13 amino acids. Trimming shortened V by 3 bases and J by 8 bases, and 9 bases separated the two germline ends. For the CDR3, the DNA is TGCGCCAGCAGCTCGGAGGCCGATTCACCCCTCCACTTT. As protein: CASSSEADSPLHF.

The chain is built from TRBV30 and TRBJ2-1; TRBD2 is a possible D gene (6 bases). V shed 3 bases and J shed 0 bases, with 6 bases lying between them. Germline values: CDR1 GTSNPN, CDR2 SVGIG (reference sequence). This CDR3 is built from 13 residues. DNA of the CDR3: TGTGCCTGGAGCGGGAGCTCCTACAATGAGCAGTTCTTC. Amino acid sequence: CAWSGSSYNEQFF.

The chain joins TRBV5-1 to TRBJ2-3; 7 nucleotides match TRBD2. The CDR3 extends over 14 amino acids. Germline assignment: CDR1 SGHRS and CDR2 YFSETQ. V trimming: 4 bases; J trimming: 1 base; junction bases outside the gene matches: 3. The CDR3 loop is CASSPSGGTDTQYF. In nucleotides, the CDR3 is TGCGCCAGCAGCCCAAGCGGGGGCACAGATACGCAGTATTTT.

The chain uses TRBV30 and TRBJ2-3; TRBD2 aligns across 10 bases. Germline-derived CDR1 and CDR2 are GTSNPN and SVGIG (reference sequence). This CDR3 contains 17 residues. Trimming took 4 bases from V and 2 from J; bases not matched to a gene: 12. CDR3 DNA sequence: TGTGCCTGGACCATAGGCCGGACTAGCGGTTCCACAGATACGCAGTATTTT. It yields the protein CAWTIGRTSGSTDTQYF.

This rearrangement joins TRBV30 to TRBJ2-6; D gene ambiguous. Germline CDR1 GTSNPN, CDR2 SVGIG (reference sequence). The V and J ends lost 5 bases and 5 bases respectively, with 10 bases between them. This CDR3 has 13 residues. Written as DNA, the CDR3 is TGTGCCTGGGTTGGCACAAGGGCCAACGTCCTGACTTTC. It encodes CAWVGTRANVLTF.

The CDR3 is CASSVSGTGDEKLFF. In DNA form, the CDR3 reads TGTGCCAGCAGCGTTTCCGGGACAGGGGATGAAAAACTGTTTTTT. The rearrangement uses TRBV7-6 and TRBJ1-4, with 10 bases matching TRBD1. The CDR3 spans 15 residues. V lost 5 bases, J lost 6 bases, and 6 bases stayed unmatched. CDR1 and CDR2 (germline): SGHVS, FNYEAQ.

The chain couples TRBV7-9 to TRBJ2-5; 8 bases match TRBD1. The DNA end is a closer match to TRBJ2-7, so the J assignment may be wrong. CDR3 length: 16 residues. Germline assignment: CDR1 SEHNR and CDR2 FQNEAQ (reference sequence). CDR3 DNA sequence: TGTGCCAGCAGCTTAGAGGGACAGGCCCTTCGGTACGAGCAGTACTTC. It translates to CASSLEGQALRYEQYF.

The rearrangement joins TRBV9 to TRBJ2-1; no definite D call. The CDR3 runs to 17 residues. Germline assignment: CDR1 SGDLS and CDR2 YYNGEE. Trimming removed 3 bases at V and 3 bases at J, with 19 bases between. The CDR3 loop reads CASSAQTGSPNYNEQFF. Written as DNA, the CDR3 is TGTGCCAGCAGCGCCCAGACTGGAAGTCCCAACTACAATGAGCAGTTCTTC.

The chain carries TRBV5-6 and TRBJ2-5, with D unclear. Matching the DNA end better, TRBJ2-7 makes the J call doubtful. CDR1 and CDR2 from the germline V gene are SGHDT and YYEEEE. The CDR3 is made up of 10 amino acids. CDR3 region: CASSFYEQYF. In nucleotides, the CDR3 is TGTGCCAGCAGCTTCTACGAGCAGTACTTC.

As for this clone: Other nucleotide sequences from this sample produce the same CDR3. V gene TRBV10-3 combines with J gene TRBJ2-5; 10 bases are a match to TRBD2. V was clipped by 0 bases and J by 1 base; unmatched bases: 2. This CDR3 comprises 16 residues. The germline V gene has CDR1 ENHRY and CDR2 SYGVKD. CDR3: CAISESTSGPQETQYF. The CDR3 DNA is TGTGCCATCAGTGAGTCGACTAGCGGGCCCCAAGAGACCCAGTACTTC.

The chain employs TRBV10-3 and TRBJ1-5, with TRBD1 as a possible D gene (6 bases). The V gene's germline CDR1 is ENHRY and CDR2 SYGVKD. V lost 8 bases and J 7 bases, leaving 18 bases between the germline ends. The CDR3 extends over 14 amino acids. CDR3 nucleotide sequence: TGTGCCATCGGCAGCGGGGGCCTGAGGCAGCCCCAGCATTTT. This translates into CAIGSGGLRQPQHF.

This clone was counted once. The rearrangement uses TRBV28 and TRBJ2-1; the match to TRBD2 covers 12 bases. The CDR3 spans 17 residues. Per the germline V gene, CDR1 is MDHEN and CDR2 is SYDVKM. After removal of 6 bases from V and 1 base from J, the junction contained 7 bases not matched to a gene. The CDR3 DNA reads as TGTGCCAGCAGCCCTCCGGGACTAGCGGGTTCCTACAATGAGCAGTTCTTC. It yields the protein CASSPPGLAGSYNEQFF. Together with reference TRBV28 and TRBJ2-1, the CDR3 gives the full variable domain: DVKVTQSSRYLVKRTGEKVFLECVQDMDHENMFWYRQDPGLGLRLIYFSYDVKMKEKGDIPEGYSVSREKKERFSLILESASTNQTSMYLCASSPPGLAGSYNEQFFGPGTRLTVL.

V gene TRBV19 combines with J gene TRBJ2-1; 8 bases line up with TRBD1. Germline V gene sequence: CDR1 LNHDA, CDR2 SQIVND (reference sequence). The CDR3 has 19 residues. J lost 1 base, V lost 3 bases, and 14 bases had no gene match. CDR3 DNA: TGTGCCAGTAGTATGGGTACAGGGGGAAAGGGAGGTTCCTACAATGAGCAGTTCTTC. Translation: CASSMGTGGKGGSYNEQFF.

The chain is built from TRBV7-8 and TRBJ2-7; TRBD1 is a possible D gene (7 bases). The CDR3 totals 14 residues. Germline V gene lookup returns CDR1 SGHVS and CDR2 FQNEAQ. V lost 5 bases and J 0 bases, leaving 11 bases between the germline ends. The chain's CDR3 is CASSGGTASYEQYF. The CDR3 DNA reads as TGTGCCAGCAGCGGGGGGACAGCCTCCTACGAGCAGTACTTC.

This sequence joins TRBV29-1 and TRBJ1-1; 8 bases are shared with TRBD1. This CDR3 has 12 amino acids. The V segment lost 7 bases and the J segment 1 base; nucleotides outside the gene matches: 2. Germline V gives CDR1 SQVTM, CDR2 ANQGSEA. The CDR3 region has the DNA TGCAGCGCCGACAGGGGGAACACTGAAGCTTTCTTT. Translated, it gives CSADRGNTEAFF.

CDR3 protein: CASSPPGIGGANTGELFF. The CDR3 bases are TGTGCCAGCAGCCCCCCCGGCATTGGCGGGGCGAACACCGGGGAGCTGTTTTTT. This chain joins TRBV7-2 and TRBJ2-2; TRBD2 might be the D (6 bases). The CDR3 sequence is 18 residues long. Per the germline V gene, CDR1 is SGHTA and CDR2 is FQGNSA. The ends were cut back, 5 bases at V and 0 bases at J, with 19 bases in the middle. The full variable domain, with the rest looked up from reference TRBV7-2 and TRBJ2-2, is GAGVSQSPSNKVTEKGKDVELRCDPISGHTALYWYRQSLGQGLEFLIYFQGNSAPDKSGLPSDRFSAERTGGSVSTLTIQRTQQEDSAVYLCASSPPGIGGANTGELFFGEGSRLTVL.